Shown below are 31 T cell receptor beta chains from a single sample sequenced in a study of blood T cell repertoires in COVID-19. Data came from immunoSEQ multiplex PCR; TCRdb stores just in-frame clones and leaves some out. The top ten hold roughly 8% of the sample, which has 120,000 to 150,000 clones, roughly 81% seen once. Sequencing was done on a sample of peripheral blood. These receptors were obtained from a human donor with acute or convalescent COVID-19. The donor label of this sample is uncertain.

The chain uses TRBV6-2 or TRBV6-3 and TRBJ1-6; D gene unclear. The germline V gene has CDR1 MNHEY and CDR2 SVGEGT. The CDR3 covers 14 residues. V was cut by 0 bases and J by 9 bases, with 9 bases left in between. CDR3 sequence (DNA): TGTGCCAGCAGTTACTCGATTGAGAGTTCACCCCTCCACTTT. Amino acids: CASSYSIESSPLHF.

This clone was recorded many times. This rearrangement joins TRBV2 to TRBJ1-1; perhaps TRBD1 as D (6 bases). Germline assignment: CDR1 SNHLY and CDR2 FYNNEI. V lost 6 bases to trimming and J lost 4 bases, with 18 bases between them. This CDR3 contains 15 residues. The CDR3 loop reads CASRRGDRGVTEAFF. In DNA form, the CDR3 reads TGTGCCAGCAGAAGGGGGGACCGGGGGGTCACTGAAGCTTTCTTT.

The chain links TRBV12-3 or TRBV12-4 to TRBJ2-2, with D perhaps TRBD1 (6 bases). This CDR3 region has 13 residues. The germline V and J ends were trimmed by 7 bases and 6 bases, with 12 bases remaining between them. CDR3 nucleotides: TGTGCCAGCAAGACAGGAGGAGCCGGGGAGCTGTTTTTT. Amino acid sequence: CASKTGGAGELFF.

V and J are TRBV2 and TRBJ2-1; D is possibly TRBD2 (6 bases). Trimming stripped 4 bases from V and 0 bases from J, with 13 bases between. CDR1 and CDR2 from the germline V gene are SNHLY and FYNNEI. This CDR3 spans 16 amino acids. CDR3 in DNA: TGTGCCAGCAGTGGGGGCGGGGACCCCTCCTACAATGAGCAGTTCTTC. This encodes CASSGGGDPSYNEQFF.

This chain connects TRBV27 to TRBJ2-3; the match to TRBD2 covers 12 bases. The CDR3 sequence is 15 residues long. V was clipped by 5 bases and J by 4 bases; unmatched bases: 4. Germline CDR1 MNHEY, CDR2 SMNVEV (reference sequence). CDR3 sequence (DNA): TGTGCCAGCAGTCCCGGGACTAGCGGGCCAGATACGCAGTATTTT. Translated, it gives CASSPGTSGPDTQYF.

The rearrangement joins TRBV30 to TRBJ2-1; maybe TRBD1 (5 bases). This CDR3 is 14 amino acids long. Per germline, CDR1 GTSNPN and CDR2 SVGIG (reference sequence). Trimming removed 2 bases from V and 0 bases from J, with 8 bases in between. The CDR3 protein is CAWSQGASYNEQFF. The CDR3 DNA follows: TGTGCCTGGAGTCAAGGGGCCTCCTACAATGAGCAGTTCTTC.

This clone was detected a few times. The chain links TRBV5-4 to TRBJ1-1, with D maybe TRBD1 (6 bases). The CDR3 is made up of 16 amino acids. Trimming pared 0 bases from V and 1 base from J, leaving 13 bases between. Per the germline V gene, CDR1 is SGHNT and CDR2 is YYREEE (reference sequence). CDR3 sequence (DNA): TGTGCCAGCAGCTTGGGCCCACAGGGTGGGAACACTGAAGCTTTCTTT. Amino acid sequence: CASSLGPQGGNTEAFF.

J is TRBJ1-5 and V is TRBV24-1; no clear D. In germline, CDR1 is KGHDR, CDR2 SFDVKD. The germline V and J ends were trimmed by 7 bases and 0 bases, with 6 bases remaining between them. CDR3 length: 13 amino acids. In DNA, the CDR3 is TGTGCCACCAGCCTAGGTAGCAATCAGCCCCAGCATTTT. Translation: CATSLGSNQPQHF.

V usage is TRBV15 and J usage is TRBJ2-7, with D unclear. Germline assignment: CDR1 LNHNV and CDR2 YYDKDF (reference sequence). CDR3 length equals 14 residues. Deletions cut 1 base from V and 6 bases from J, with 13 bases between. The CDR3 coding sequence is TGTGCCACCAGCAGAGGGGCCGTGGGTCGCGAGCAGTACGTC. Amino acid sequence: CATSRGAVGREQYV.

The J gene is TRBJ1-1, the V gene TRBV3-1 (or the pseudogene TRBV3-2); 8 nucleotides line up with TRBD1. The CDR3 consists of 19 residues. Germline V lookup: CDR1 LGHDT, CDR2 YNNKEL (reference sequence). Trimming at V came to 0 bases and at J to 6 bases, leaving 18 bases not matched to a gene. CDR3 amino acids: CASSQEGWGDRGLLAEAFF. The CDR3 DNA reads TGTGCCAGCAGCCAAGAAGGATGGGGAGACAGGGGCCTCCTGGCTGAAGCTTTCTTT.

In its sample, this clone was seen once. The chain has TRBV27 and TRBJ2-3, with TRBD2 matching 7 bases. This CDR3 contains 14 residues. V shed 6 bases and J 5 bases; nucleotides not matched to a gene: 8. CDR1 is MNHEY, CDR2 SMNVEV, per germline (reference sequence). This CDR3 reads CASRTGGSRDTQYF. The CDR3 DNA reads as TGTGCCAGCAGAACGGGAGGTTCACGAGATACGCAGTATTTT.

The chain employs TRBV7-2 and TRBJ2-5, with D unresolved. V was clipped by 4 bases and J by 5 bases, with 11 bases between them. Germline V lookup: CDR1 SGHTA, CDR2 FQGNSA. There are 13 residues in the CDR3. The CDR3 nucleotides are TGTGCCAGCAGCTCGGCGCAGACTGAGACCCAGTACTTC. Translated: CASSSAQTETQYF.

DNA of the CDR3: TGTGCCAGCAGACCCCCTGCGGCGAACACTGAAGCTTTCTTT. Amino acids: CASRPPAANTEAFF. This chain uses TRBV6-6 with TRBJ1-1; D is undetermined. This CDR3 spans 14 amino acids. The V and J ends lost 6 bases and 1 base respectively, with 12 bases between them. Germline CDR1 MNHNY, CDR2 SVGAGI (reference sequence).

The rearrangement uses TRBV19 and TRBJ1-6; possible D gene TRBD1, 5 bases. The length of the CDR3 is 15 residues. Germline CDR1 is LNHDA and CDR2 is SQIVND (reference sequence). The V end lost 5 bases, the J end lost 7 bases, and 15 bases lay between the germline ends. This CDR3 reads CASSSGRRGNSPLHF. The CDR3 bases are TGTGCCAGTAGTTCCGGCAGACGGGGGAATTCACCCCTCCACTTT.

The genes are TRBV6-5 and TRBJ1-5; a possible D gene is TRBD1 (5 bases). Germline V gene data show CDR1 as MNHEY and CDR2 as SVGAGI. V was trimmed by 2 bases and J by 6 bases, leaving 8 bases between them. The CDR3 consists of 13 residues. CDR3 in amino acids: CASSYRGGQPQHF. CDR3 in DNA: TGTGCCAGCAGTTACAGGGGAGGTCAGCCCCAGCATTTT.

The chain links TRBV3-1 (or the pseudogene TRBV3-2) to TRBJ2-2; 7 bases line up with TRBD1. CDR1 is LGHDT and CDR2 is YNNKEL in the germline V gene (reference sequence). The CDR3 runs to 17 residues. Unmatched junction bases numbered 7, after V lost 1 base and J lost 2 bases. The CDR3: CASSQVFRQGNTGELFF. The DNA for the CDR3 is TGTGCCAGCAGCCAAGTCTTTCGACAGGGAAACACCGGGGAGCTGTTTTTT.

The chain combines TRBV5-6 with TRBJ1-2; maybe TRBD1 (5 bases). Deletions cut 2 bases from V and 2 bases from J, with 10 bases between. The CDR3 covers 14 residues. The germline gives CDR1 SGHDT, CDR2 YYEEEE. CDR3 loop: CASSFGGGNYGYTF. The CDR3 nucleotides are TGTGCCAGCAGCTTCGGGGGAGGAAACTATGGCTACACCTTC. Supplemented by reference TRBV5-6 and TRBJ1-2, the full variable domain reads DAGVTQSPTHLIKTRGQQVTLRCSPKSGHDTVSWYQQALGQGPQFIFQYYEEEERQRGNFPDRFSGHQFPNYSSELNVNALLLGDSALYLCASSFGGGNYGYTFGSGTRLTVV.

The chain carries TRBV7-9 and TRBJ1-4; D is unresolved. This CDR3 is built from 14 residues. CDR1 SEHNR and CDR2 FQNEAQ come from the germline V gene (reference sequence). Deletions cut 3 bases from V and 8 bases from J, with 13 bases between. The CDR3 spells CASSFEGRVEKLFF. The CDR3 coding sequence is TGTGCCAGCAGCTTTGAGGGAAGGGTCGAAAAACTGTTTTTT. The full variable domain, completed using reference TRBV7-9 and TRBJ1-4, is DTGVSQNPRHKITKRGQNVTFRCDPISEHNRLYWYRQTLGQGPEFLTYFQNEAQLEKSRLLSDRFSAERPKGSFSTLEIQRTEQGDSAMYLCASSFEGRVEKLFFGSGTQLSVL.

The chain combines TRBV4-1 with TRBJ2-7; D gene ambiguous. The V end lost 4 bases, the J end lost 5 bases, and 21 bases lay between the germline ends. Germline CDR1 and CDR2: MGHRA and YSYEKL. The CDR3 consists of 16 residues. CDR3 amino acids: CASSRSVDMFFNEQYV. The CDR3 region has the DNA TGCGCCAGCAGCCGATCTGTTGACATGTTTTTCAACGAGCAGTACGTC.

The chain combines TRBV7-9 with TRBJ2-3, with D unclear. V was clipped by 2 bases and J by 9 bases, with 12 bases between them. CDR3 length: 13 residues. Germline values: CDR1 SEHNR, CDR2 FQNEAQ (reference sequence). CDR3 sequence (DNA): TGTGCCAGCAGCTTAATTGCGGTTGACACGCAGTATTTT. Its translation: CASSLIAVDTQYF.

The V and J genes are TRBV19 and TRBJ2-3; 8 nucleotides match TRBD1. Trimming cost V 7 bases and J 4 bases; bases outside gene matches: 7. The CDR3 totals 14 residues. CDR1 and CDR2 (germline): LNHDA, SQIVND (reference sequence). The CDR3, as DNA: TGTGCCAGTACCTCCCAGGGGGCTGCAGATACGCAGTATTTT. Translating it yields CASTSQGAADTQYF.

CDR3 DNA: TGTGCCACCCAATCGACTAGCGGAGCTAACAATGAGCAGTTCTTC. It is translated as CATQSTSGANNEQFF. The V and J genes are TRBV24-1 and TRBJ2-1, with TRBD2 identical over 9 bases. Germline-derived CDR1 and CDR2 are KGHDR and SFDVKD. With V trimmed by 9 bases and J by 5 bases, 10 bases remained unmatched. This CDR3 comprises 15 residues.

The chain links TRBV5-1 to TRBJ2-1; no reliable D call. In germline, CDR1 is SGHRS, CDR2 YFSETQ. V was pared by 1 base and J by 0 bases, with 8 bases between. This CDR3 contains 15 residues. CDR3 nucleotides: TGCGCCAGCAGCTTGCCCGGTAGCTCCTACAATGAGCAGTTCTTC. Translated, it gives CASSLPGSSYNEQFF. The variable domain in full, completed from reference TRBV5-1 and TRBJ2-1, reads KAGVTQTPRYLIKTRGQQVTLSCSPISGHRSVSWYQQTPGQGLQFLFEYFSETQRNKGNFPGRFSGRQFSNSRSEMNVSTLELGDSALYLCASSLPGSSYNEQFFGPGTRLTVL.

For this clone: A read error is possible here, since a much larger clone lies one base away. In the same sample, other DNA sequences code for this CDR3. V gene TRBV5-1 combines with J gene TRBJ2-2, with 8 bases aligning to TRBD1. The CDR3 contains 15 residues. The trim removed 2 bases at V and 1 base at J, leaving 1 base unmatched. Germline-derived CDR1 and CDR2 are SGHRS and YFSETQ. The CDR3 DNA sequence: TGCGCCAGCAGCTTTGGACAGGGGAACACCGGGGAGCTGTTTTTT. Translated: CASSFGQGNTGELFF.

The chain has TRBV12-3 or TRBV12-4 and TRBJ1-1; no firm D call. The CDR3 runs 13 residues. The ends were cut back, 2 bases at V and 4 bases at J, with 8 bases in the middle. The CDR3 spells CASSLISTTEAFF. The CDR3 bases are TGTGCCAGCAGTTTAATAAGCACCACTGAAGCTTTCTTT.

For the CDR3, the DNA is TGTGCCAGCAGCCCCGCCCCGCGGGGGGTTTCCTACGAGCAGTACTTC. Protein product: CASSPAPRGVSYEQYF. The chain is built from TRBV27 and TRBJ2-7; 8 bases are a match to TRBD2. The germline V gene encodes CDR1 MNHEY and CDR2 SMNVEV (reference sequence). The CDR3 is made up of 16 amino acids. Trimming at V came to 6 bases and at J to 1 base, leaving 11 bases not matched to a gene.

Note on this clone: The identical CDR3 is also encoded by other nucleotide sequences in the sample. The CDR3 region is CASSLTGDNSPLHF. In DNA form, the CDR3 reads TGTGCCAGTTCCCTCACAGGGGACAATTCACCCCTCCACTTT. The chain uses TRBV7-9 and TRBJ1-6; 7 bases map to TRBD1. Trimming at V came to 9 bases and at J to 7 bases, leaving 9 bases not matched to a gene. The CDR3 sequence is 14 residues long. Germline V gene lookup returns CDR1 SEHNR and CDR2 FQNEAQ (reference sequence).

V is TRBV24-1 and J is TRBJ2-3, with D possibly being TRBD2 (6 bases). Germline CDR1 reads KGHDR; CDR2 reads SFDVKD. The length of the CDR3 is 13 residues. The V and J ends lost 6 bases and 4 bases respectively, with 10 bases between them. The CDR3 sequence: CATSHRGSDTQYF. As DNA, the CDR3 is TGTGCCACCAGTCACCGGGGGTCAGATACGCAGTATTTT.

The rearrangement links TRBV4-2 to TRBJ2-5, with D possibly matching TRBD2 (6 bases). CDR1 LGHNA and CDR2 YNFKEQ come from the germline V gene. The CDR3 covers 16 residues. V lost 1 base and J 3 bases, leaving 15 bases between the germline ends. CDR3 bases: TGTGCCAGCAGCCAAGGATCGGGACTCCCTGAAGAGACCCAGTACTTC. It translates to CASSQGSGLPEETQYF.

The chain joins TRBV9 to TRBJ1-5; possible D gene TRBD1, 6 bases. The germline V and J ends were trimmed by 4 bases and 4 bases, with 15 bases remaining between them. The CDR3 totals 15 residues. Germline V gives CDR1 SGDLS, CDR2 YYNGEE. CDR3 bases: TGTGCCAGCAGCCCCTGGGGGGGCGAGAATCAGCCCCAGCATTTT. It yields the protein CASSPWGGENQPQHF.

The chain is built from TRBV2 and TRBJ1-6; TRBD1 aligns across 9 bases. The CDR3 consists of 16 residues. Per the germline V gene, CDR1 is SNHLY and CDR2 is FYNNEI. V lost 6 bases to trimming and J lost 8 bases; unmatched junction nucleotides: 11. The CDR3 is CASSNGGTGTHSPLHF. CDR3 in DNA: TGTGCCAGCAGCAACGGGGGGACAGGGACCCATTCACCCCTCCACTTT.